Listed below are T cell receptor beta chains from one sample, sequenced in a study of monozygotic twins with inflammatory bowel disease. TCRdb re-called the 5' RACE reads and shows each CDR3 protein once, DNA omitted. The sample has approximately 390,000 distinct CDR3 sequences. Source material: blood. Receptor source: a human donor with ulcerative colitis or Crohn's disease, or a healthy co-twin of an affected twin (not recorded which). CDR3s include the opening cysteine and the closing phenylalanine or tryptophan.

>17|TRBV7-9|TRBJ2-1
CASSLGPPGEGQNEQFF
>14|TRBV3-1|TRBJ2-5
CASSLSTVQETQYF
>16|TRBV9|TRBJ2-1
CASSARGGDLYNEQFF
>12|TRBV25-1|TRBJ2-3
CASTPGGDTQYF
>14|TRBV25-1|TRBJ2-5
CASSESQGWETQYF
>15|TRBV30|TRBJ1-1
CAWSAGGVRGTEAFF
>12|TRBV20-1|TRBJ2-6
CSARTGANVLTF
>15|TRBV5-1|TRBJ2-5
CASSLATGGEETQYF
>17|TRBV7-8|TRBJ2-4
CASSLGLAGRAKNIQYF
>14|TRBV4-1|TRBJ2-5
CASSQDSGTETQYF
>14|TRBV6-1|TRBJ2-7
CASSSTGQSYEQYF
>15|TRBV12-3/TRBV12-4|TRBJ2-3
CASSLLTGEPDTQYF
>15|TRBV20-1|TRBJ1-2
CSAREWGDLHYGYTF
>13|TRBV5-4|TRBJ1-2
CASSLQGTHGYTF
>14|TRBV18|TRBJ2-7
CASSPPGTPGEQYF
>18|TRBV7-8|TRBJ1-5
CASSLAGGGQGPNQPQHF
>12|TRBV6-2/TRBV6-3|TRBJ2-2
CASSYVAGELFF
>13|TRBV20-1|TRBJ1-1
CSARDPNGLEAFF
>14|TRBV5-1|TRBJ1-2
CASSLDPRGGGYTF
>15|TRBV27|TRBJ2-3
CASSLEGFPTDTQYF
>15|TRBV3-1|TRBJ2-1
CASSQDPYRGNEQFF
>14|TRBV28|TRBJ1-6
CASGLGTGSSPLHF
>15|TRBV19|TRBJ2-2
CASTSGSGNTGELFF
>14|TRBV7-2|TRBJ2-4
CASSLVLVGGPQYF
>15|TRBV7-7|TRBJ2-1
CASSLDSGSHNEQFF
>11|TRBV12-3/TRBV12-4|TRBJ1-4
CASTIGEKLFF
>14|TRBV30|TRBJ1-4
CAWSVGGGREKLFF
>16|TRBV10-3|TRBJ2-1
CAISSVASGSRNEQFF
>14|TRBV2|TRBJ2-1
CARGQPGAYNEQFF